Detailed here is one TCR beta chain. Its specificity is not known. CDR3 size: 15 residues. V lost 5 bases to trimming and J lost 3 bases, with 16 bases between them. The V gene's germline CDR1 is MNHNY and CDR2 SVGAGI (reference sequence). The PCR had 60 Vbeta and 13 Jbeta primers. Original handling: Later work found 65 million to 85 million unique TCR beta chains, with about 10 million shared. The repertoire was sequenced with immunoSEQ multiplex PCR; TCRdb's copy has only in-frame clones and lacks some. V, J and clone size reflect that table, while D and trimming were determined from the DNA. The sample holds 65,000 to 95,000 clones, over 70% seen once. The data derive from a study of cytomegalovirus exposure and HLA in healthy donors. Findings of the study overall: Most TCR sequences were seen very rarely across donors, but some public TCRs occurred in many. CMV serostatus was the only immune exposure information that was available.

The sample was PBMCs. The sequence derives from a man between 65 and 85 years old in good health and CMV-seronegative. The V call is TRBV6-6, the J call TRBJ1-1; TRBD1 is a possible D gene (5 bases). As DNA, the CDR3 is TGTGCCAGCAGTCGACAGCCCAAGGGATACACTGAAGCTTTCTTT. It codes for CASSRQPKGYTEAFF.